Listed below are T cell receptor beta chains from one sample, sequenced in a study of T cell repertoires and HLA-DP antigens. The assay was immunoSEQ multiplex PCR, and TCRdb's table has in-frame clones only and misses some. The sample records around 70,000 clones, just under 80% being singletons. Antigens of these TCRs are unknown. Material for sequencing was CD4+ T cells from PBMCs. The source is a man between 60 and 75 years old in good health and CMV-seronegative. The CDR3 runs from the conserved cysteine through the conserved F or W. The D gene is left open where the match is weak. Part of the rows lack a size; the others show once, few, many or a class for expanded clones.

v_call	j_call	d_call	clone_size	cdr3_nt	cdr3_aa
TRBV5-1	TRBJ2-7	TRBD2	NA	TGCGCCAGCAGCTTGGATTCGACTAGCGGATACGAGCAGTACTTC	CASSLDSTSGYEQYF
TRBV7-9	TRBJ2-1	NA	NA	TGTGCCAGCACATTGGACTACAATGAGCAGTTCTTC	CASTLDYNEQFF
TRBV9	TRBJ1-2	TRBD1	NA	TGTGCCAGCAGCGTAGGGGACAGGGGACACTATGGCTACACCTTC	CASSVGDRGHYGYTF
TRBV6-4	TRBJ2-1	TRBD1	NA	TGTGCCAGCAGTGACTCCATGAGGGACAGGGGATTCAATGAGCAGTTCTTC	CASSDSMRDRGFNEQFF
TRBV5-1	TRBJ2-5	TRBD1	NA	TGCGCCAGCAGCTTAGGACAGGGGGAGATCGAGACCCAGTACTTC	CASSLGQGEIETQYF
TRBV5-8	TRBJ2-1	TRBD1	few	TGTGCCAGCAGCGCCGGGACAGGGTCATACAATGAGCAGTTCTTC	CASSAGTGSYNEQFF
TRBV9	TRBJ2-2	NA	few	TGTGCCAGCAGCCCATACACCGGGGAGCTGTTTTTT	CASSPYTGELFF
TRBV11-1	TRBJ2-5	TRBD2	few	TGTGCCAGCAGCTTAGAAGCGGGAGGGCCTCTACGAGAGACCCAGTACTTC	CASSLEAGGPLRETQYF
TRBV7-3	TRBJ2-2	NA	NA	TGTGCCAGCAGCCGAAATTCGAACACCGGGGAGCTGTTTTTT	CASSRNSNTGELFF
TRBV4-3	TRBJ2-2	TRBD2	NA	TGCGCCAGCAGCCAAGAGGTCCCAGACCTCCTAGCGGGGGGGCCCCCCGGGGAGCTGTTTTTT	CASSQEVPDLLAGGPPGELFF
TRBV10-1	TRBJ2-1	TRBD2	NA	TGCGCCAGCAGTGCCTCGGGGGGGAGAGGTGAGCAGTTCTTC	CASSASGGRGEQFF
TRBV7-9	TRBJ2-5	TRBD1	NA	TGTGCCAGCAGCTTAACGCTCAGGGGGAAAGAGACCCAGTACTTC	CASSLTLRGKETQYF
TRBV5-1	TRBJ2-5	TRBD1	few	TGCGCCAGCAGCTTGGGCGGGACAGGGGGCATGAAGACCCAGTACTTC	CASSLGGTGGMKTQYF
TRBV19	TRBJ1-1	NA	NA	TGTGCCAGTAGTATGCGATATAGACCCCTAATGAACACTGAAGCTTTCTTT	CASSMRYRPLMNTEAFF
TRBV29-1	TRBJ1-1	NA	NA	TGCAGCGTTGAAGAATGGGGGCGCGGCACTGAAGCTTTCTTT	CSVEEWGRGTEAFF
TRBV27	TRBJ2-5	TRBD2	NA	TGTGCCAGCAGAAATACAGGCCGGGGGGGCCGGGCACAAGAGACCCAGTACTTC	CASRNTGRGGRAQETQYF
TRBV15	TRBJ2-5	TRBD2	NA	TGTGCCACCAGCAGAGGGGCTAGCGGGGGGGCCCGCGGAGAGACCCAGTACTTC	CATSRGASGGARGETQYF
TRBV7-6	TRBJ1-6	TRBD1	few	TGTGCCAGCAGCTCTAGGGACAGGGAAGACCTCCACTTT	CASSSRDREDLHF
TRBV7-9	TRBJ1-4	TRBD1	few	TGTGCCAGCAGTTTACAGGGGGAAAAACTGTTTTTT	CASSLQGEKLFF
TRBV19	TRBJ2-5	NA	NA	TGTGCCAGTAGTACCTGGGGGGCTCTAGAGACCCAGTACTTC	CASSTWGALETQYF
TRBV28	TRBJ2-3	NA	once	TGTGCCAGCACCCCCCGTGGGCCGACAGATACGCAGTATTTT	CASTPRGPTDTQYF